This TCR beta chain was identified in a study of cytomegalovirus exposure and HLA in healthy donors. Primers included in the PCR were 60 Vbeta and 13 Jbeta primers. The data were produced by immunoSEQ multiplex PCR, yet TCRdb's version contains in-frame clones alone and is incomplete. This sample carries fewer than 85,000 clones, 78% of them seen once, and the ten largest clones take less than 6.5%. Trimming at V came to 4 bases and at J to 2 bases, leaving 5 bases not matched to a gene. Germline loops: CDR1 MGHRA, CDR2 YSYEKL. This CDR3 comprises 15 residues. The chain has TRBV4-1 and TRBJ1-3; TRBD1 aligns across 7 bases. The receptor was derived from a man between 18 and 29 years old in good health and CMV-seropositive. The sequenced sample was PBMCs. In nucleotides, the CDR3 is TGCGCCAGCAGCCTCCCCGGGACAGCTGGAAACACCATATATTTT. It codes for CASSLPGTAGNTIYF.